The source of this TCR beta chain is a study of T cell responses to AZD1222 COVID-19 vaccine. Clones were sequenced by immunoSEQ multiplex PCR, and TCRdb holds only the in-frame ones, with some missing. The table has 150,000 or so clones, 80% to 95% seen once; the top ten hold less than 1.5%. The specimen comprised peripheral blood, sampled 28 days after the second AZD1222 dose. The receptor's source is an adult who received the AZD1222 COVID-19 vaccine.

Written as DNA, the CDR3 is TGTGCCAGCAGCCCCCCCGGTGTAGTAACCGAAAAACTGTTTTTT. It encodes CASSPPGVVTEKLFF. The V and J genes are TRBV7-2 and TRBJ1-4, with unresolved D. Germline V gene sequence: CDR1 SGHTA, CDR2 FQGNSA. CDR3 size: 15 residues. V was shortened by 5 bases and J by 8 bases, with 18 bases between the two germline ends.